One sample yielded the 23 T cell receptor beta chains listed below, sequenced in a study of identical twins. TCRdb passed the 5' RACE reads through MiXCR, listing each CDR3 protein once. The top ten clones hold about 38% of a sample with approximately 210,000 distinct CDR3 sequences, approximately 15% of them seen once. These data were also reused for a study on T cells expressing NK-cell markers.

Sequencing was performed on CD8+ T cells sorted from blood. The receptors come from a woman aged 18-29 years in good health.

This chain uses TRBV20-1 with TRBJ2-7; tentatively, D is TRBD1 (6 bases). Trimming took 5 bases from V and 0 from J, leaving 11 bases between them. CDR1 is DFQATT and CDR2 is SNEGSKA in the germline V gene (reference sequence). This CDR3 contains 13 residues. CDR3 in amino acids: CSALQGISYEQYF. The CDR3 bases are TGCAGTGCTCTACAGGGAATCTCCTACGAGCAGTACTTC.

This chain links TRBV9 with TRBJ1-1; D not certain. The V gene lost 5 bases and the J gene lost 5 bases, with 10 bases spanning the gap. This CDR3 spans 12 amino acids. Germline-derived CDR1 and CDR2 are SGDLS and YYNGEE. This CDR3 is CASRAVETEAFF. The CDR3 DNA reads TGTGCCAGCAGGGCGGTGGAGACTGAAGCTTTCTTT.

This clonotype occurred a few times. The rearrangement joins TRBV20-1 to TRBJ2-3; 13 nucleotides line up with TRBD2. The J segment lost 4 bases and the V segment lost 0 bases, leaving 10 bases of the junction unmatched. CDR3 length equals 18 residues. Germline CDR1 reads DFQATT; CDR2 reads SNEGSKA (reference sequence). CDR3 coding DNA: TGCAGTGCTAGAGATCGAACTAGCGGGAGGGCAGGTTCAGATACGCAGTATTTT. Protein: CSARDRTSGRAGSDTQYF.

This chain connects TRBV20-1 to TRBJ1-1; D is uncertain. Trimming stripped 5 bases from V and 0 bases from J, with 7 bases between. The germline CDR1 and CDR2 sequences are DFQATT and SNEGSKA (reference sequence). This CDR3 spans 12 amino acids. The CDR3 protein is CSARQLNTEAFF. CDR3 bases: TGCAGTGCTCGCCAACTGAACACTGAAGCTTTCTTT.

In this sample, this clonotype turned up a few times. The V gene is TRBV20-1, the J gene TRBJ2-1; 11 nucleotides match TRBD2. Germline V gene data show CDR1 as DFQATT and CDR2 as SNEGSKA (reference sequence). This CDR3 has 16 amino acids. Trimming took 0 bases from V and 2 from J; bases not matched to a gene: 3. The CDR3 region has the DNA TGCAGTGCTAGAGATACTAGCGGGAGCGCCTACAATGAGCAGTTCTTC. It codes for CSARDTSGSAYNEQFF.

In its sample, this clonotype was seen a few times. This chain uses TRBV12-3 or TRBV12-4 with TRBJ1-2, with D uncertain. The length of the CDR3 is 13 residues. The V gene lost 6 bases and the J gene lost 2 bases, with 10 bases spanning the gap. CDR3 amino acids: CASSSDGNYGYTF. In DNA form, the CDR3 reads TGTGCCAGCAGCTCCGACGGAAACTATGGCTACACCTTC.

This clonotype was seen many times. This chain links TRBV7-9 with TRBJ2-1, with TRBD2 identical over 8 bases. This CDR3 is 16 amino acids long. V shed 1 base, J shed 7 bases, and the junction held 9 bases outside the gene matches. Germline CDR1 SEHNR, CDR2 FQNEAQ (reference sequence). The CDR3 sequence is CASSLVSLADPNEQFF. CDR3 DNA sequence: TGTGCCAGCAGCTTAGTGTCACTAGCGGATCCAAATGAGCAGTTCTTC.

The gene calls are TRBV29-1 and TRBJ1-1, with a weak D call TRBD1 (5 bases). CDR1 and CDR2 (germline): SQVTM, ANQGSEA. The CDR3 is made up of 13 amino acids. The V gene lost 2 bases and the J gene lost 3 bases, with 10 bases spanning the gap. CDR3 in amino acids: CSVEPGTDTEAFF. For the CDR3, the DNA is TGCAGCGTTGAACCAGGGACGGACACTGAAGCTTTCTTT.

This clonotype came up many times. V usage is TRBV12-3 or TRBV12-4 and J usage is TRBJ2-3; D is perhaps TRBD1 or TRBD2 (5 bases each). The CDR3 loop spans 14 amino acids. Trimming took off 10 bases at V and 3 bases at J, with 17 bases between the two ends. DNA of the CDR3: TGTGCCACAGCCTGGGGGTTTGAGACAGATACGCAGTATTTT. Protein: CATAWGFETDTQYF.

The V call is TRBV2, the J call TRBJ2-7; D perhaps matches TRBD1 (5 bases). CDR3 length: 12 amino acids. The V end lost 6 bases, the J end lost 3 bases, and 9 bases lay between the germline ends. Germline V lookup: CDR1 SNHLY, CDR2 FYNNEI. The CDR3 nucleotides read TGTGCCAGCAGAGCAGGGTTCTACGAGCAGTACTTC. Encoded protein: CASRAGFYEQYF.

The table lists this clonotype with many counts. The chain joins TRBV5-1 to TRBJ2-7; D is unclear. V lost 0 bases, J lost 2 bases, and 9 bases lay in between. The CDR3 runs to 14 residues. The germline V gene encodes CDR1 SGHRS and CDR2 YFSETQ. CDR3 loop: CASSLAASTYEQYF. CDR3 DNA sequence: TGCGCCAGCAGCTTGGCCGCCAGTACCTACGAGCAGTACTTC.

The chain links TRBV12-3 or TRBV12-4 to TRBJ1-1; D gene unclear. The CDR3 is 13 residues long. The V gene lost 8 bases and the J gene lost 3 bases, with 13 bases spanning the gap. CDR3 nucleotides: TGTGCCAGCGGACCTCATTCGGACACTGAAGCTTTCTTT. Translated, it gives CASGPHSDTEAFF.

In this sample, this clonotype turned up a few times. The chain couples TRBV9 to TRBJ2-1; 7 bases fit TRBD2. The V segment lost 0 bases and the J segment 3 bases; nucleotides outside the gene matches: 9. This CDR3 contains 17 residues. CDR1 and CDR2 from the germline V gene are SGDLS and YYNGEE. CDR3 in DNA: TGTGCCAGCAGCGTAGGGGGGGGGACTGGAGACTACAATGAGCAGTTCTTC. Amino acids: CASSVGGGTGDYNEQFF.

The CDR3 region is CASSSLTGSYEQYF. Here the CDR3 DNA reads TGTGCCAGCAGTTCCTTGACGGGATCCTACGAGCAGTACTTC. The V gene is TRBV27, the J gene TRBJ2-7; D is perhaps TRBD2 (5 bases). There are 14 residues in the CDR3. Per the germline V gene, CDR1 is MNHEY and CDR2 is SMNVEV (reference sequence). The V end lost 4 bases, the J end lost 1 base, and 11 bases lay between the germline ends.

A few counts support this clonotype. V is TRBV20-1 and J is TRBJ2-5, with 8 bases that match TRBD1. Germline V lookup: CDR1 DFQATT, CDR2 SNEGSKA (reference sequence). The junction had 13 bases not matched to a gene; V was cut back by 5 bases and J by 5 bases. CDR3 length equals 15 residues. The CDR3: CSARGQGSFGETQYF. The DNA of the CDR3 is TGCAGTGCTCGTGGACAGGGTAGTTTCGGTGAGACCCAGTACTTC.

This clonotype has a count of ten or more. This rearrangement joins TRBV7-9 to TRBJ2-1, with D perhaps TRBD2 (6 bases). Trimming stripped 1 base from V and 5 bases from J, with 12 bases between. Germline CDR1 and CDR2: SEHNR and FQNEAQ (reference sequence). The CDR3 is 15 amino acids. CDR3 protein: CASSLVGGENNEQFF. CDR3 nucleotides: TGTGCCAGCAGCTTAGTGGGGGGAGAGAACAATGAGCAGTTCTTC.

This rearrangement joins TRBV7-9 to TRBJ2-7; TRBD2 aligns across 7 bases. From germline, CDR1 is SEHNR and CDR2 FQNEAQ (reference sequence). The CDR3 runs 16 residues. The junction had 11 bases not matched to a gene; V was cut back by 3 bases and J by 3 bases. In nucleotides, the CDR3 is TGTGCCAGCAGCTTCCCGTCGGCTAGCGGATACTACGAGCAGTACTTC. Translating gives CASSFPSASGYYEQYF.

In this sample, this clonotype is medium-sized. The CDR3 sequence is CASVWRGEQYF. In nucleotides, the CDR3 is TGTGCTAGTGTTTGGAGGGGCGAGCAGTACTTC. The rearrangement uses TRBV12-5 and TRBJ2-7, with D possibly TRBD2 on 6 matching bases. Per the germline V gene, CDR1 is LGHNT and CDR2 is FRNRAP. The CDR3 sequence is 11 residues long. The germline V and J ends were trimmed by 7 bases and 6 bases, with 10 bases remaining between them.

This chain joins TRBV6-1 and TRBJ2-7; D may match TRBD1 or TRBD2 (5 bases each). Trimming removed 4 bases at V and 3 bases at J, with 16 bases between. The germline gives CDR1 MNHNS, CDR2 SASEGT. The CDR3 length is 15 residues. The CDR3 nucleotides read TGTGCCAGCAGTGGGTCAGATGAGGGGTACTACGAGCAGTACTTC. It specifies CASSGSDEGYYEQYF.

This clonotype has just a few counts. This chain connects TRBV9 to TRBJ2-4; a possible D gene is TRBD1 (6 bases). This CDR3 has 15 residues. Germline CDR1 reads SGDLS; CDR2 reads YYNGEE. The V gene lost 0 bases and the J gene lost 8 bases, with 15 bases spanning the gap. CDR3 sequence: CASSVGYQGRHIQYF. Here the CDR3 DNA reads TGTGCCAGCAGCGTAGGTTATCAGGGGAGACACATTCAGTACTTC.

This chain links TRBV11-3 with TRBJ2-1; a possible D gene is TRBD2 (6 bases). The V end was cut by 5 bases, the J end by 0 bases, with 14 bases between. The CDR3 extends over 16 amino acids. Per the germline V gene, CDR1 is SGHNT and CDR2 is YENEEA. CDR3 residues: CASSPNRESSYNEQFF. The CDR3 DNA follows: TGTGCCAGCAGCCCGAATCGGGAGAGCTCCTACAATGAGCAGTTCTTC. Full variable domain (missing parts from reference TRBV11-3 and TRBJ2-1): EAGVVQSPRYKIIEKKQPVAFWCNPISGHNTLYWYLQNLGQGPELLIRYENEEAVDDSQLPKDRFSAERLKGVDSTLKIQPAELGDSAVYLCASSPNRESSYNEQFFGPGTRLTVL.

J is TRBJ1-2 and V is TRBV12-3 or TRBV12-4, with 11 bases matching TRBD1. Unmatched junction bases numbered 9, after V lost 8 bases and J lost 7 bases. The CDR3 runs to 14 residues. CDR3 amino acids: CASGPGQGGGGYTF. CDR3 DNA sequence: TGTGCCAGCGGACCGGGACAGGGGGGGGGTGGCTACACCTTC.

This clonotype was detected only a few times. The chain recombines TRBV3-1 with TRBJ2-1; D ambiguous. The CDR3 is made up of 15 amino acids. The V gene's germline CDR1 is LGHDT and CDR2 YNNKEL (reference sequence). V dropped 4 bases and J dropped 5 bases, with 15 bases sitting between them. The CDR3 spells CASSPLVSGNNEQFF. In DNA form, the CDR3 reads TGTGCCAGCAGCCCTTTAGTTTCCGGAAACAATGAGCAGTTCTTC.